The source of this T cell receptor beta chain is a study of T cell changes during pregnancy in multiple sclerosis. The CDR3 contains 16 residues. J gave up 4 bases and V 0 bases, and 8 bases lay outside the gene matches. Germline V CDR1 and CDR2: MNHNS, SASEGT. Repertoires were generated with immunoSEQ multiplex PCR, while TCRdb's copy carries only in-frame clones and drops some. There are 65,000 to 85,000 clones in the sample; approximately 91% occur only once, and 0.29% lies in the top ten. The material sequenced was CD4+ T cells from peripheral blood mononuclear cells, taken after pregnancy. The TCR originated in a female donor with multiple sclerosis, enrolled in a pregnancy study. The rearrangement joins TRBV6-1 to TRBJ1-2, with 7 positions matching TRBD1. The CDR3 bases are TGTGCCAGCAGTGAAGCGTTAAGGGGGCAGATCTATGGCTACACCTTC. Its protein is CASSEALRGQIYGYTF.